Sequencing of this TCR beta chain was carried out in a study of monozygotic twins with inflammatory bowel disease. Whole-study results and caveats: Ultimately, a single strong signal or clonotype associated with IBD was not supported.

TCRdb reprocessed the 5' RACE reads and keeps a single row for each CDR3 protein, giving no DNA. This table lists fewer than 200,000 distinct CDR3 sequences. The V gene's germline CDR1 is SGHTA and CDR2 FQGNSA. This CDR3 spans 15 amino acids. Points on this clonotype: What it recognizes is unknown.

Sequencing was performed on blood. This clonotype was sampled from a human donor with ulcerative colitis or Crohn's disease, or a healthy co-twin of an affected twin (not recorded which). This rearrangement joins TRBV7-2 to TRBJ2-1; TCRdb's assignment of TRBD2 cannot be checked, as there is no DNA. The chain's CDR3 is CASSLLAGGDNEQFF. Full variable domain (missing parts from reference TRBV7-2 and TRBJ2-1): GAGVSQSPSNKVTEKGKDVELRCDPISGHTALYWYRQSLGQGLEFLIYFQGNSAPDKSGLPSDRFSAERTGGSVSTLTIQRTQQEDSAVYLCASSLLAGGDNEQFFGPGTRLTVL.